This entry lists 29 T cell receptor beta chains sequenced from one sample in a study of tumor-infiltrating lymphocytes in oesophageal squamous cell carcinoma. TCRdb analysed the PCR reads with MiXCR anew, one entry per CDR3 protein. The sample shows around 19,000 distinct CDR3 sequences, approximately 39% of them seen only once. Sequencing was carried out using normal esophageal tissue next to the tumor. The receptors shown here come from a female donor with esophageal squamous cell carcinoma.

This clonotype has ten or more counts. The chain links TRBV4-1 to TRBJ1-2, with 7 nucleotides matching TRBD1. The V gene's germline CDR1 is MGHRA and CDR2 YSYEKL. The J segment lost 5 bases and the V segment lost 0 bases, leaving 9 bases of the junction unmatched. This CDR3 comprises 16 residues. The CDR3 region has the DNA TGCGCCAGCAGCCAAGAAATGCGACAGGGCACATATGGCTACACCTTC. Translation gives CASSQEMRQGTYGYTF.

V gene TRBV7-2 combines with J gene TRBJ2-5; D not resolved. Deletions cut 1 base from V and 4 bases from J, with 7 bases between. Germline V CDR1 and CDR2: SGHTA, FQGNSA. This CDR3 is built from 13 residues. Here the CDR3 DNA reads TGTGCCAGCAGCTTAGGGGTCGGAGAGACCCAGTACTTC. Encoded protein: CASSLGVGETQYF. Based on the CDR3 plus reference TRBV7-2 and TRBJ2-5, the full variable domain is GAGVSQSPSNKVTEKGKDVELRCDPISGHTALYWYRQSLGQGLEFLIYFQGNSAPDKSGLPSDRFSAERTGGSVSTLTIQRTQQEDSAVYLCASSLGVGETQYFGPGTRLLVL.

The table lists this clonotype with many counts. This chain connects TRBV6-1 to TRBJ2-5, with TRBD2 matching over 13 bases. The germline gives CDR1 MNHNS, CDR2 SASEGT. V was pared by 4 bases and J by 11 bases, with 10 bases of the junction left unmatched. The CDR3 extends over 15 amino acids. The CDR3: CASSVRTSGRGGQYF. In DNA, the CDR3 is TGTGCCAGCAGTGTACGGACTAGCGGGAGAGGGGGGCAGTACTTC.

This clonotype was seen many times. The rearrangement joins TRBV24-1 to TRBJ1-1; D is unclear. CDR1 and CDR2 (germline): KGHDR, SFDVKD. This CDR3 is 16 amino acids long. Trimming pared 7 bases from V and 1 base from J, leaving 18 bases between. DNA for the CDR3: TGTGCCACCAGCTCAATGAATAAAGCGGGGAACACTGAAGCTTTCTTT. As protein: CATSSMNKAGNTEAFF.

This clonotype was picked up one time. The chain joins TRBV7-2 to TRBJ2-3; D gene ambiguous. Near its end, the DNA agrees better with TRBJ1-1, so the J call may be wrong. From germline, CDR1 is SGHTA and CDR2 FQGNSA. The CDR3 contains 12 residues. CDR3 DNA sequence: TGTGCCAGCAGCTTTCAACGAACTGAAGCTTTCTTT. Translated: CASSFQRTEAFF.

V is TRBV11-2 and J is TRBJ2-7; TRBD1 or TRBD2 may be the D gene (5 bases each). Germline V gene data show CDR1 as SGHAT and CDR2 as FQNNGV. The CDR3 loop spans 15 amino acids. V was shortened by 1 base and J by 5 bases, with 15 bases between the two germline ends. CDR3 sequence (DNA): TGTGCCAGCAGCTTAGTAGGGACCGGGTTAAACGAGCAGTACTTC. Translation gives CASSLVGTGLNEQYF.

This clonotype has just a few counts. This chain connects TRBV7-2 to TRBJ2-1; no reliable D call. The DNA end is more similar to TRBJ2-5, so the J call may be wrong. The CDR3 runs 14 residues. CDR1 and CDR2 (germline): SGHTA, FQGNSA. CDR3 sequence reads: CASSPRLSEETQYF. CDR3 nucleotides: TGTGCCAGCAGCCCGAGACTTTCGGAAGAGACCCAGTACTTC.

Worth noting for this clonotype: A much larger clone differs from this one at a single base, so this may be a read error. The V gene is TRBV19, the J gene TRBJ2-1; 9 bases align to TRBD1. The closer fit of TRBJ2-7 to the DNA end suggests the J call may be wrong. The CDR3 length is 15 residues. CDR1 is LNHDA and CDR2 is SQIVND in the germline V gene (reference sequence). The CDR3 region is CASSPTGGAYNEQYF. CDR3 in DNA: TGTGCCAGTAGCCCCACAGGGGGCGCGTACAATGAGCAGTACTTC.

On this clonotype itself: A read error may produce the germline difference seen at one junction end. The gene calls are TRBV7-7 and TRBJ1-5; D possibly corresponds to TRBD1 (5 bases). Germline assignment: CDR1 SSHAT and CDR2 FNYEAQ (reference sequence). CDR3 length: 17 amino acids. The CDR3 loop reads CASSLEFGQGEGQPQHF. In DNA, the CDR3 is TGTGCTAGCAGCTTAGAGTTTGGGCAGGGCGAAGGTCAGCCCCAGCATTTT.

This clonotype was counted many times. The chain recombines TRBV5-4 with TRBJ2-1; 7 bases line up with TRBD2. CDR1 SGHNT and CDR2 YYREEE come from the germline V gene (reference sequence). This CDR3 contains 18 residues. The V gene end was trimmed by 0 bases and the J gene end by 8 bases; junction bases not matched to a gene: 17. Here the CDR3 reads CASSLGLGGTTAGDEQFF. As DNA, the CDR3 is TGTGCCAGCAGCTTGGGGCTGGGGGGGACCACGGCCGGTGATGAGCAGTTCTTC.

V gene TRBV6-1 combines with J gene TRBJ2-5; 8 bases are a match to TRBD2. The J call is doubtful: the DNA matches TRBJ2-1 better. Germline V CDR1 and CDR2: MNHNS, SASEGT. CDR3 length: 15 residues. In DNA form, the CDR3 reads TGTGCCAGCAGCCTAGCGGATAGCGGGACCTACGAGCAGTTCTTC. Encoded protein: CASSLADSGTYEQFF.

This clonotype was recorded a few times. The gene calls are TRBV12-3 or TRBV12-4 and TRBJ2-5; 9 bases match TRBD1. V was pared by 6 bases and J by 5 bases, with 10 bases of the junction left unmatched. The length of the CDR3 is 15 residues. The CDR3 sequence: CASSRTGGIFETQYF. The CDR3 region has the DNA TGTGCCAGCAGCAGAACAGGGGGCATATTCGAGACCCAGTACTTC.

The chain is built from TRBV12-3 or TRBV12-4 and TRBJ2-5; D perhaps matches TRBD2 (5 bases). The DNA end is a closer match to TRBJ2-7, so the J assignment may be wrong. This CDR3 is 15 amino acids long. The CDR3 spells CASSYSRGISYEQYF. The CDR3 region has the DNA TGTGCCAGCAGTTACTCAAGAGGGATCTCCTACGAGCAGTACTTC.

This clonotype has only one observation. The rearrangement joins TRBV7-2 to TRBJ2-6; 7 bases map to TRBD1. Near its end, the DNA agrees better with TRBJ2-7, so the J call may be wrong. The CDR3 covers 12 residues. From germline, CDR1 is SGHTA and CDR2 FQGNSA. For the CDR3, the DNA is TGTGCCAGCAGCTCGACAGGGTACGAGCAGTACTTC. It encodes CASSSTGYEQYF.

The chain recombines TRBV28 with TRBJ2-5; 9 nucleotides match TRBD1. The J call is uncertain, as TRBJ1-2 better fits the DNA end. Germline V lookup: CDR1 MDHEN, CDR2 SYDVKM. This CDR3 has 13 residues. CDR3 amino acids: CASNTGGHYGYTF. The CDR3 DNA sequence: TGTGCCAGCAACACAGGGGGCCACTATGGCTACACCTTC.

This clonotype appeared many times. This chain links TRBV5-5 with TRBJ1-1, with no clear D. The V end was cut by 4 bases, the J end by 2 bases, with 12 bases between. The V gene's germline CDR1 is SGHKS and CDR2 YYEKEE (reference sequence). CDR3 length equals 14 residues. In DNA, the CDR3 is TGTGCCAGCAGCCGTGTTGACGGAAACACTGAAGCTTTCTTT. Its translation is CASSRVDGNTEAFF.

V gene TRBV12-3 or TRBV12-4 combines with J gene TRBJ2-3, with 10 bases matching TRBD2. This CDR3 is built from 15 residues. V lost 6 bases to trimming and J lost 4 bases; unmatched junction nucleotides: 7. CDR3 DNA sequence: TGTGCCAGCAGCGGGATAGCGGGAGGAGCAGATACGCAGTATTTT. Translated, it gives CASSGIAGGADTQYF.

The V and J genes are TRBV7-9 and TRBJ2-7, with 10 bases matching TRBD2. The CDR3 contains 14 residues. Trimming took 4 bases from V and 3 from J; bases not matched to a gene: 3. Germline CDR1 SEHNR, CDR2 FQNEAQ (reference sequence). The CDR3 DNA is TGTGCCAGCAGCTCACTAGCGGGGAACTACGAGCAGTACTTC. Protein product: CASSSLAGNYEQYF. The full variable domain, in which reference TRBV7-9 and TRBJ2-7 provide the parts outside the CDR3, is DTGVSQNPRHKITKRGQNVTFRCDPISEHNRLYWYRQTLGQGPEFLTYFQNEAQLEKSRLLSDRFSAERPKGSFSTLEIQRTEQGDSAMYLCASSSLAGNYEQYFGPGTRLTVT.

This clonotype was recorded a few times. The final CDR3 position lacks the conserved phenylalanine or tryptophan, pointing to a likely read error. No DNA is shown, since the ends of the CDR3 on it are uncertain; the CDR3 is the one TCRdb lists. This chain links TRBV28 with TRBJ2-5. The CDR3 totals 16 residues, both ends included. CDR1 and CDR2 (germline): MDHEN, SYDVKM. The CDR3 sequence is CASSANGVVYGYTFGS.

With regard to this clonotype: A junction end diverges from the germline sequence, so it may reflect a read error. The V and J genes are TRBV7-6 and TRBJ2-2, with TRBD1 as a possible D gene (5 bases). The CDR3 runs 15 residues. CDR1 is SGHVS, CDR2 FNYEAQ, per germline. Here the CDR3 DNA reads TGTGCTAGCAGCTTAGGGCAGGGCTACACCGGGGAGCTGTTTTTT. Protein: CASSLGQGYTGELFF.

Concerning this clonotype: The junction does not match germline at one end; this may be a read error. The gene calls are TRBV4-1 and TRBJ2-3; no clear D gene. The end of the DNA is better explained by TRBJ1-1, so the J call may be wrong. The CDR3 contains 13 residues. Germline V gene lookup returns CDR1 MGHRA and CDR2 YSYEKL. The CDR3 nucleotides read TGTGCCAGCAGCCAAGGCACTCTTACTGAAGCTTTCTTT. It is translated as CASSQGTLTEAFF.

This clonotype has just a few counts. CDR3 sequence reads: CASSYFGGHTGELFF. CDR3 DNA: TGTGCCAGCAGTTACTTCGGCGGTCACACCGGGGAGCTGTTTTTT. The chain links TRBV6-6 to TRBJ2-2; D uncertain. The CDR3 is 15 residues long. V was shortened by 1 base and J by 3 bases, with 9 bases between the two germline ends. Germline loops: CDR1 MNHNY, CDR2 SVGAGI (reference sequence).

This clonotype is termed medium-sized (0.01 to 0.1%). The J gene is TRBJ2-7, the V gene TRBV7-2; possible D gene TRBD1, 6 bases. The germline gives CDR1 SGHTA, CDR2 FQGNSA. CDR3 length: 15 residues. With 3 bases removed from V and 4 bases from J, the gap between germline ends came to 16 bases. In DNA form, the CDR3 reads TGTGCCAGCAGCTTTCGCAGGGACAACAAGTACGAGCAGTACTTC. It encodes CASSFRRDNKYEQYF.

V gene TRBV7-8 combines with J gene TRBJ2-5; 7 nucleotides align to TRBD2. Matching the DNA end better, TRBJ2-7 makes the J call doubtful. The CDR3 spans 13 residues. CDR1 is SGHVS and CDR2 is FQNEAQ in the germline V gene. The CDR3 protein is CATGERGSYEQYF. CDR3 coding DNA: TGTGCCACCGGGGAGCGGGGATCCTACGAGCAGTACTTC.

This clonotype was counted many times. This CDR3 reads CASSLGWETEAFF. Written as DNA, the CDR3 is TGTGCCAGCAGCCTGGGGTGGGAAACTGAAGCTTTCTTT. The chain links TRBV5-4 to TRBJ1-1; D unresolved. V gave up 4 bases and J gave up 5 bases, with 12 bases separating them. CDR3 size: 13 residues. In germline, CDR1 is SGHNT, CDR2 YYREEE (reference sequence). Combining the CDR3 with reference TRBV5-4 and TRBJ1-1 gives the whole variable domain ETGVTQSPTHLIKTRGQQVTLRCSSQSGHNTVSWYQQALGQGPQFIFQYYREEENGRGNFPPRFSGLQFPNYSSELNVNALELDDSALYLCASSLGWETEAFFGQGTRLTVV.

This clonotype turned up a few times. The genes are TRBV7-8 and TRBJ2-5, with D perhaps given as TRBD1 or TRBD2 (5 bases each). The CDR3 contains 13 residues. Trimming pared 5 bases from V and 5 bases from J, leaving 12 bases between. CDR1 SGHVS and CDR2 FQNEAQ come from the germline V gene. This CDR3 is CASSRDQGETQYF. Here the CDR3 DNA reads TGTGCCAGCAGCCGGGACCAAGGGGAGACCCAGTACTTC.

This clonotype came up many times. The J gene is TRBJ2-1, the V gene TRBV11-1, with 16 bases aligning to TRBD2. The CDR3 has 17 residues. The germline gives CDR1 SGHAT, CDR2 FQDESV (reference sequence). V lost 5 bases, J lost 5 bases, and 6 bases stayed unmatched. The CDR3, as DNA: TGTGCCAGCAGCCTGGGACTAGCGGGAGGGAGCAACAATGAGCAGTTCTTC. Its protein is CASSLGLAGGSNNEQFF.

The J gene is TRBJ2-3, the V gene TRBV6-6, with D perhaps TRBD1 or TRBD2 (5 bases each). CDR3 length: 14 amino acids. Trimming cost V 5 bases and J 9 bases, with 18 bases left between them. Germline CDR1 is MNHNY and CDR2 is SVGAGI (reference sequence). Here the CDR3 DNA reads TGTGCCAGCAGTCCCGGGACCGCCACCAGGACGCAGTATTTT. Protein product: CASSPGTATRTQYF.

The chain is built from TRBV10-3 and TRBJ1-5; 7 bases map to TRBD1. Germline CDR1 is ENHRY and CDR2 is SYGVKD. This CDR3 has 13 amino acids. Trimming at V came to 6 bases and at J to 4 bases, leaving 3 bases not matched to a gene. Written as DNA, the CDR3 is TGTGCCATCAGCCGGGACAGTAATCAGCCCCAGCATTTT. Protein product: CAISRDSNQPQHF.